These 18 T cell receptor beta chains share one sample of origin, sequenced in a study of human T cells and chemical hapten exposure. TCRdb itself ran the RACE reads through MiXCR, one entry per CDR3 protein. The sample has more than 150,000 distinct CDR3 sequences; approximately 24% are singletons. Time point given: patch test 3, about 24 weeks after DPC sensitization. This sample's treatment: therapeutic diphenylcyclopropenone sensitization with weekly scalp DPC. The sample here was whole blood, taken in connection with sensitization to the hapten diphenylcyclopropenone (DPC). The receptors here all came from a woman aged 40 to 50 with alopecia areata. Some clones in this sample may be carry-over from other donors' samples.

This clonotype has just a few counts. This sequence joins TRBV7-2 and TRBJ1-4; TRBD1 is a possible D gene (5 bases). V lost 1 base and J lost 7, with 13 bases in between. This CDR3 spans 15 amino acids. Germline loops: CDR1 SGHTA, CDR2 FQGNSA. DNA of the CDR3: TGTGCCAGCAGCTTAGGGGCAGGGACTCGTGAAAAACTGTTTTTT. Its protein is CASSLGAGTREKLFF.

There are a few counts of this clonotype. The chain combines TRBV12-3 or TRBV12-4 with TRBJ2-3; TRBD2 matches 11 bases. The V segment lost 6 bases and the J segment 8 bases; nucleotides outside the gene matches: 10. The CDR3 is 15 amino acids. CDR3 protein: CASSPKLAGGGTQYF. For the CDR3, the DNA is TGTGCCAGCAGCCCTAAGCTAGCGGGAGGAGGTACGCAGTATTTT.

The J gene is TRBJ2-5, the V gene TRBV7-3; no firm D call. The germline CDR1 and CDR2 sequences are SGHTA and FQGTGA. The germline V and J ends were trimmed by 2 bases and 5 bases, with 9 bases remaining between them. The CDR3 sequence is 13 residues long. CDR3 DNA sequence: TGTGCCAGCAGCTTACTCGTGGAGGAGACCCAGTACTTC. This codes for CASSLLVEETQYF.

The chain has TRBV29-1 and TRBJ2-7; TRBD1 aligns across 9 bases. CDR1 and CDR2 (germline): SQVTM, ANQGSEA. The CDR3 contains 13 residues. J lost 1 base, V lost 7 bases, and 5 bases had no gene match. CDR3 nucleotides: TGCAGCGCAGAGGACAGGGGTTCCTACGAGCAGTACTTC. It is translated as CSAEDRGSYEQYF.

The rearrangement uses TRBV3-1 and TRBJ2-2; possibly TRBD1 for D (6 bases). Trimming removed 4 bases at V and 0 bases at J, with 12 bases between. The CDR3 is made up of 16 amino acids. Germline V gives CDR1 LGHDT, CDR2 YNNKEL (reference sequence). CDR3 nucleotides: TGTGCCAGCAGCCTAGGACAGCTATCGAACACCGGGGAGCTGTTTTTT. Residues: CASSLGQLSNTGELFF.

The chain combines TRBV6-2 or TRBV6-3 with TRBJ2-3; D is uncertain. This CDR3 comprises 14 residues. V was pared by 6 bases and J by 8 bases, with 18 bases between. CDR1 MNHEY and CDR2 SVGEGT come from the germline V gene. The CDR3 protein is CASRDGGPQVTQYF. The DNA of the CDR3 is TGTGCCAGCAGGGACGGTGGCCCCCAGGTTACGCAGTATTTT.

Only a few counts were recorded for this clonotype. The J gene is TRBJ2-2, the V gene TRBV10-3; the match to TRBD2 covers 8 bases. The CDR3 is 16 residues long. With V trimmed by 0 bases and J by 4 bases, 4 bases remained unmatched. Germline CDR1 is ENHRY and CDR2 is SYGVKD. DNA for the CDR3: TGTGCCATCAGTGAGTCGACCCTAGCGGGCACCGGGGAGCTGTTTTTT. Its protein is CAISESTLAGTGELFF.

The rearrangement links TRBV11-2 to TRBJ2-1; 11 positions match TRBD2. V was clipped by 1 base and J by 10 bases; unmatched bases: 6. The germline V gene has CDR1 SGHAT and CDR2 FQNNGV. This CDR3 contains 15 residues. CDR3: CASSLGRLAGREQFF. The CDR3 coding sequence is TGTGCCAGCAGCTTAGGAAGACTAGCGGGAAGGGAGCAGTTCTTC.

Ten or more counts support this clonotype. The rearrangement uses TRBV25-1 and TRBJ1-6; D is undetermined. Trimming took off 4 bases at V and 9 bases at J, with 10 bases between the two ends. CDR1 and CDR2 from the germline V gene are MGHDK and SYGVNS. The CDR3 sequence is 13 residues long. The CDR3 bases are TGTGCCAGCAGTGCACGAGTAGGTTCACCCCTCCACTTT. Protein product: CASSARVGSPLHF.

V is TRBV29-1 and J is TRBJ2-5, with 16 bases identical to TRBD2. CDR3 size: 15 residues. Trimming removed 7 bases from V and 5 bases from J; junction bases left unmatched: 7. Germline V gene sequence: CDR1 SQVTM, CDR2 ANQGSEA. The CDR3 reads CSGKKGLAGGETQYF. CDR3 sequence (DNA): TGCAGCGGAAAGAAGGGACTAGCGGGAGGGGAGACCCAGTACTTC.

This clonotype was counted only a few times. The V gene is TRBV29-1, the J gene TRBJ2-3; possible D gene TRBD2, 5 bases. The germline CDR1 and CDR2 sequences are SQVTM and ANQGSEA. With 0 bases removed from V and 0 bases from J, the gap between germline ends came to 10 bases. This CDR3 is built from 15 residues. The CDR3 DNA sequence: TGCAGCGTTGAAGAAAGGCCGGGGAGCACAGATACGCAGTATTTT. This translates into CSVEERPGSTDTQYF.

This chain links TRBV7-9 with TRBJ2-4, with D tentatively TRBD2 (6 bases). This CDR3 contains 15 residues. Germline-derived CDR1 and CDR2 are SEHNR and FQNEAQ (reference sequence). Trimming cost V 3 bases and J 9 bases, with 18 bases left between them. The CDR3 DNA reads as TGTGCCAGCAGCTTCCTCACGGCGGAGCGGGTCATTCAGTACTTC. It codes for CASSFLTAERVIQYF.

The sample holds many counts of this clonotype. This rearrangement joins TRBV29-1 to TRBJ2-3, with no clear D. Germline V CDR1 and CDR2: SQVTM, ANQGSEA. The CDR3 is made up of 11 amino acids. With 6 bases removed from V and 3 bases from J, the gap between germline ends came to 7 bases. The chain's CDR3 is CSVQSTDTQYF. The CDR3 nucleotides read TGCAGCGTCCAATCGACAGATACGCAGTATTTT.

This chain connects TRBV29-1 to TRBJ1-5; TRBD1 might be the D (5 bases). V lost 6 bases and J 0 bases, leaving 12 bases between the germline ends. CDR3 length: 14 residues. CDR1 is SQVTM, CDR2 ANQGSEA, per germline. CDR3 protein: CSVTQGNSNQPQHF. CDR3 DNA sequence: TGCAGCGTGACTCAGGGCAATAGCAATCAGCCCCAGCATTTT.

The sample holds a few counts of this clonotype. The V gene is TRBV2, the J gene TRBJ2-1, with 15 bases aligning to TRBD2. This CDR3 is built from 16 residues. V gave up 5 bases and J gave up 8 bases; unmatched junction bases: 7. In germline, CDR1 is SNHLY, CDR2 FYNNEI. DNA for the CDR3: TGTGCCAGCAGTCCACTAGGACTAGCGGGAGGGGATGAGCAGTTCTTC. Amino acid sequence: CASSPLGLAGGDEQFF.

This clonotype was found a few times. This chain connects TRBV7-9 to TRBJ2-5; 8 bases agree with TRBD2. Per germline, CDR1 SEHNR and CDR2 FQNEAQ (reference sequence). Trimming at V came to 5 bases and at J to 2 bases, leaving 10 bases not matched to a gene. The CDR3 spans 16 residues. The DNA for the CDR3 is TGTGCCAGCAGCGCGAGGGGGGGGACTAGACAAGAGACCCAGTACTTC. Its translation is CASSARGGTRQETQYF. The entire variable domain, with the rest obtained from reference TRBV7-9 and TRBJ2-5, is as follows: DTGVSQNPRHKITKRGQNVTFRCDPISEHNRLYWYRQTLGQGPEFLTYFQNEAQLEKSRLLSDRFSAERPKGSFSTLEIQRTEQGDSAMYLCASSARGGTRQETQYFGPGTRLLVL.

The chain employs TRBV10-3 and TRBJ2-2; TRBD2 matches 8 bases. This CDR3 is built from 14 residues. The germline gives CDR1 ENHRY, CDR2 SYGVKD. Trimming took 2 bases from V and 6 from J; bases not matched to a gene: 2. In DNA, the CDR3 is TGTGCCATCAGTGAGCGGGAGGGCTCCGGGGAGCTGTTTTTT. Its translation is CAISEREGSGELFF.

The chain couples TRBV11-2 to TRBJ1-6; 7 bases line up with TRBD1. Germline loops: CDR1 SGHAT, CDR2 FQNNGV. Trimming removed 4 bases from V and 3 bases from J; junction bases left unmatched: 3. The CDR3 runs to 15 residues. The CDR3 nucleotides are TGTGCCAGCAGCTCGGGACAGATCTATAATTCACCCCTCCACTTT. Protein product: CASSSGQIYNSPLHF.